The clone carrying this TCR beta chain occurred many times. The authors made TCR cDNA by 5'RACE template switching, adding a universal primer site and UMIs. TCRdb redid the calling of the 5' RACE reads with MiXCR, one entry per CDR3 protein. The sample includes 300,000 to 400,000 distinct CDR3 sequences, 8.7% seen only once; the top ten take about a sixth. The CDR3 consists of 13 residues. Trimming took off 0 bases at V and 10 bases at J, with 11 bases between the two ends. CDR1 is SGHRS, CDR2 YFSETQ, per germline. This sample is part of a study of T cells after yellow fever vaccination. The V call is TRBV5-1, the J call TRBJ2-1, with D perhaps TRBD2 (6 bases). The clonotype was recovered from a man younger than 30 who received the YFV17D yellow fever vaccine. The sample was PBMCs, taken on the day of the first yellow fever vaccination. CDR3 residues: CASSLGLEYEQFF. CDR3 coding DNA: TGCGCCAGCAGCTTGGGACTAGAATACGAGCAGTTCTTC.